This T cell receptor beta chain is drawn from a study of T cells in Graves' hyperthyroidism and ophthalmopathy. Overall study: Specimen type is peripheral blood, collected at initial diagnosis prior to any treatment.

This clonotype was found a few times. As yet, its antigen is unknown. The germline CDR1 and CDR2 sequences are MGHRA and YSYEKL. This CDR3 contains 21 residues. V lost 1 base, J lost 0 bases, and 17 bases stayed unmatched. General study results and limits: The authors' 13 V-J model separated ophthalmopathy from stable hyperthyroidism.

Amplification of TCR beta CDR3 regions was performed using RNA transcripts as template. First-round RT-PCR with HTBI primers amplified the TCR CDR3 region. TCRdb reprocessed the multiplex PCR reads via MiXCR and lists one record per CDR3 protein. Of roughly 640,000 distinct CDR3 sequences listed, roughly a sixth are singletons. The source is a woman aged 40 to 49 with Graves' ophthalmopathy. The chain links TRBV4-1 to TRBJ2-4; 8 bases map to TRBD2. Sequencing was carried out using blood. In nucleotides, the CDR3 is TGCGCCAGCAGCCAAGTTGTCTCGGCTAGCGGGCTCGATTTAGCCAAAAACATTCAGTACTTC. Its translation is CASSQVVSASGLDLAKNIQYF.